The T cell receptor beta chain under discussion was sequenced for a study of T-cell reconstitution after alpha-beta-depleted transplantation in children. Unique molecular identifiers tagged the TCRbeta library. TCRdb analysed the PCR reads with MiXCR anew, one entry per CDR3 protein. Among some 450,000 distinct CDR3 sequences listed, around two fifths were seen once. This clonotype was observed a handful of times. Its antigen is unidentified. Trimming at V came to 2 bases and at J to 13 bases, leaving 10 bases not matched to a gene. CDR3 length: 15 amino acids. In germline, CDR1 is SGHTA, CDR2 FQGNSA. Study-level points and caveats: Most T-cell counts and diversity one year after the transplant came from T cells that were newly produced.

Sequenced here: PBMCs, sampled before TCRalphabeta/CD19-depleted stem cell transplant. This clonotype was sampled from a girl aged 2 to 10 with aplastic anemia, due to receive a stem cell transplant. The chain links TRBV7-2 to TRBJ2-6; 8 bases line up with TRBD1. The CDR3 region has the DNA TGTGCCAGCAGCTTACACCTCTCGGGGGACAGGGTCCTGACTTTC. Translating it yields CASSLHLSGDRVLTF.